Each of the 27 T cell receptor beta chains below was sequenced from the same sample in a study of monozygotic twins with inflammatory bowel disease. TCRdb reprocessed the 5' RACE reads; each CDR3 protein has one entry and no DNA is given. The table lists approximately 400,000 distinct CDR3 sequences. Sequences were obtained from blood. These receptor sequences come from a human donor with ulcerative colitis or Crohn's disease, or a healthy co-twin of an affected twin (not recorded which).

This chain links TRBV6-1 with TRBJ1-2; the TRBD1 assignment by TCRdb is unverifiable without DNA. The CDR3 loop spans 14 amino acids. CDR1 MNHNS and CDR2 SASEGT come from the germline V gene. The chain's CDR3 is CASRPTGSYERYTF.

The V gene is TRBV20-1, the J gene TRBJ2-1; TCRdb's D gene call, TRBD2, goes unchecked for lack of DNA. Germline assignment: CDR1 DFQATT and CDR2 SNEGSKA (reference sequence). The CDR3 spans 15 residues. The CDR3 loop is CSALSPAGIYNEQFF.

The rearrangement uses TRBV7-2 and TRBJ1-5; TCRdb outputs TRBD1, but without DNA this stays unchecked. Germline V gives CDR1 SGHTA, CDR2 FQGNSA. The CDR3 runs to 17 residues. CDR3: CASSQPPGRASNQPQHF.

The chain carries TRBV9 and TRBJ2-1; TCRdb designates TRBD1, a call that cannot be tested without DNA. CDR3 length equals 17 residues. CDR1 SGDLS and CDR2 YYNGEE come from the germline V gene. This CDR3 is CASSVRLGIGVHDEQFF.

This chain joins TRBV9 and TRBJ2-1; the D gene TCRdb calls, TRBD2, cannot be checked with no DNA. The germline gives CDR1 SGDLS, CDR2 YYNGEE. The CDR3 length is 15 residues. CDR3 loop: CASSVGLNPYNEQFF.

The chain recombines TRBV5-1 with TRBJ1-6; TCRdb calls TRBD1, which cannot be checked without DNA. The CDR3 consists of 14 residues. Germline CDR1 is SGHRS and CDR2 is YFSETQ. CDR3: CASSEGGGGSPLHF.

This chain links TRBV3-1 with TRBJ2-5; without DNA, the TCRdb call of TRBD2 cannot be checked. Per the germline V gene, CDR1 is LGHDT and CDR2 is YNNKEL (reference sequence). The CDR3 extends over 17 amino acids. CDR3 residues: CASSRILLAGVQETQYF.

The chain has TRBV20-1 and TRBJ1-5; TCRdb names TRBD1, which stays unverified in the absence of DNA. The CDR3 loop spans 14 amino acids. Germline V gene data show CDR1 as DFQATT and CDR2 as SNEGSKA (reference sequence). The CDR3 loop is CSARLSGRNQPQHF.

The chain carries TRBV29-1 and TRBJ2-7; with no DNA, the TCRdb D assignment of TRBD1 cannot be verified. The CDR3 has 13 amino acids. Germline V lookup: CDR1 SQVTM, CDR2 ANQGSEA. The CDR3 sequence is CSVVGTGIYEQYF.

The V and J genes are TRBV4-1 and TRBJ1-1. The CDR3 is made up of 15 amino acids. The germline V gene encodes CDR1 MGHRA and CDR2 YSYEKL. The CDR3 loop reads CASSLFWEGNTEAFF.

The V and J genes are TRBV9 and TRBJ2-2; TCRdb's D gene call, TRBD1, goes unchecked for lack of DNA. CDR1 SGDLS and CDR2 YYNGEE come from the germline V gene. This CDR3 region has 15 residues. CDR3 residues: CASSDRDKASRELFF.

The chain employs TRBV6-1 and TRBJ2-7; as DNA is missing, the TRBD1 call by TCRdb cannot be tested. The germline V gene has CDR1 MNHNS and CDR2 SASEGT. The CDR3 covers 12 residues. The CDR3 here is CASQGDIYEQYF.

Here the CDR3 reads CASSLYGRLNTEAFF. This chain joins TRBV28 and TRBJ1-1. The germline V gene has CDR1 MDHEN and CDR2 SYDVKM. CDR3 length equals 15 residues.

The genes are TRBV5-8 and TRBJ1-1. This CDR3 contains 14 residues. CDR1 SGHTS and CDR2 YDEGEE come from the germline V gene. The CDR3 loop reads CASRRGLLNTEAFF.

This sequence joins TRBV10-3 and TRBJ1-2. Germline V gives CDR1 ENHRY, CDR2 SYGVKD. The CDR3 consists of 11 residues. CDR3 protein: CAISEQYGYTF.

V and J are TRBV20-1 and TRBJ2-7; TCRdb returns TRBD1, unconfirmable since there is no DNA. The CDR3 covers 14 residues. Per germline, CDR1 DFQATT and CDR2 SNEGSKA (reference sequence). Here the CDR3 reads CSARRGGPIYEQYF.

CDR3 amino acids: CASSLVQGFGNIQYF. V gene TRBV5-1 combines with J gene TRBJ2-4; TCRdb selects TRBD1, and the lack of DNA leaves this call unchecked. Germline lookup yields CDR1 SGHRS and CDR2 YFSETQ. This CDR3 comprises 15 residues.

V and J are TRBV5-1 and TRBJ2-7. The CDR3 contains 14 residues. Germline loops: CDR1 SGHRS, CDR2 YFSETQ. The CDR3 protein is CASSLDLRSYEQYF.

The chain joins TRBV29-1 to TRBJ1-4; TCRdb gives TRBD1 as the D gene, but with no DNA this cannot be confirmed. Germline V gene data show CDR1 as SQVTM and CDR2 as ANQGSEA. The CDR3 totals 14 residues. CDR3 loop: CSVLSGTGGVKLFF.

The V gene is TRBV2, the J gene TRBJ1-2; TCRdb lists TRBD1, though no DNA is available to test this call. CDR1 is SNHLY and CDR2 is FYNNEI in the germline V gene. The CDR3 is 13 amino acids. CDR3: CASSEGQNYGYTF.

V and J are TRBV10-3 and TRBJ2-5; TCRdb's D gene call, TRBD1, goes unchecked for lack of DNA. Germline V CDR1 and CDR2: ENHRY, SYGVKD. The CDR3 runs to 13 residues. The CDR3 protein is CAISLGTEETQYF.

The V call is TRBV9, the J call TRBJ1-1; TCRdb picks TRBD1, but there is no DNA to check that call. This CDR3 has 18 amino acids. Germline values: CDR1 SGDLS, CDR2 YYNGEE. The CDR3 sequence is CASSVEDRGRKGYTEAFF.

CDR3 residues: CSVAKGRTNVLTF. The chain links TRBV29-1 to TRBJ2-6; there is no DNA to check the TCRdb D call of TRBD1. From germline, CDR1 is SQVTM and CDR2 ANQGSEA. The CDR3 contains 13 residues.

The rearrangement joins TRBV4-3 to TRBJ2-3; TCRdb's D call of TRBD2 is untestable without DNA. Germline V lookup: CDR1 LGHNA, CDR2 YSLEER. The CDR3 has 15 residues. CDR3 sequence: CASSQRALGADTQYF.

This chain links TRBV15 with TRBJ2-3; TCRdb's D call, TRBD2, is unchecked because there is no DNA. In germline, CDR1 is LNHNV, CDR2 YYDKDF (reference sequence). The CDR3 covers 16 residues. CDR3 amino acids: CATSRSVGGPTDTQYF.

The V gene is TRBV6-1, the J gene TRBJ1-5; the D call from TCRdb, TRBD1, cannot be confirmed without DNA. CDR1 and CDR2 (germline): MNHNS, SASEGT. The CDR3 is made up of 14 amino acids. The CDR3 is CASSMTGNNQPQHF.

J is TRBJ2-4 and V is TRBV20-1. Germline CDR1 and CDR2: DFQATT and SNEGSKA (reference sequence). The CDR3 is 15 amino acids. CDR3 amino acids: CSARLAKLAKNIQYF.